This TCR beta chain was documented in a study of post-analysis software for immune sequencing data. There are a few counts of this clonotype. Unique molecular identifiers had been added to the TCR beta cDNA libraries. A population of about 0.95 to 10 million T cells gave rise to around 480,000 cDNA molecules. In TCRdb, the PCR reads were re-called with MiXCR into one record per CDR3 protein. The profile covers roughly 700,000 distinct CDR3 sequences, with roughly 27% appearing a single time and more than 0.45% taken by the ten largest. This clonotype originated in a girl between 5 and 17 years old with multiple sclerosis. What was sequenced was blood.

Written as DNA, the CDR3 is TGCAGTGCACCCTCTCCGGGACTAGCTCAAGAGACCCAGTACTTC. As protein: CSAPSPGLAQETQYF. The chain combines TRBV20-1 with TRBJ2-5, with TRBD2 identical over 9 bases. V was pared by 6 bases and J by 2 bases, with 10 bases of the junction left unmatched. This CDR3 has 15 residues. Germline CDR1 reads DFQATT; CDR2 reads SNEGSKA (reference sequence).